Detailed here is one T cell receptor (beta chain). This specimen includes other DNA sequences encoding the same CDR3. The protocol was immunoSEQ multiplex PCR, while the TCRdb copy is restricted to in-frame clones and leaves out a portion. The sample has about 150,000 clones, under 90% seen once. The entry originates in a study of blood T cell repertoires in COVID-19. Study-level background: T cells, B-cell-depleted T cells, or PBMCs supplied cDNA or gDNA.

This CDR3 comprises 17 residues. V lost 1 base, J lost 4 bases, and 7 bases stayed unmatched. Germline CDR1 is MGHRA and CDR2 is YSYEKL. Participant ages covered roughly 18 to 89 years across 20 to 25 US areas. The source of this sequence is a man aged 50-60 years who had recovered from COVID-19. Sequenced: PBMCs or T cells enriched from blood (not recorded which). This sequence joins TRBV4-1 and TRBJ2-5; 12 positions match TRBD2. DNA for the CDR3: TGCGCCAGCAGCCAAGGATCACTAGCGGGGGGTTTAGAGACCCAGTACTTC. The encoded protein is CASSQGSLAGGLETQYF.